The sequence of this T cell receptor beta chain was determined in a study of patients and donors after allogeneic stem cell transplantation. V shed 4 bases and J shed 5 bases, with 11 bases lying between them. The CDR3 has 14 amino acids. TCRdb reanalysed the RT-PCR reads using MiXCR and keeps one entry per CDR3 protein. Among about 960,000 distinct CDR3 sequences, roughly 18% were seen once, and the ten largest hold roughly 6%. The rearrangement links TRBV12-3 or TRBV12-4 to TRBJ2-2; perhaps D is TRBD1 or TRBD2 (5 bases each). Sequencing used blood, either unsorted or a sorted T cell fraction (not recorded which). The source of this sequence is a human donor who was either an allogeneic HSCT recipient or a stem cell or donor lymphocyte infusion donor (not recorded which). It is not recorded whose cells these are; they may come from a transplant donor. CDR3 region: CASSSNGGTGELFF. Written as DNA, the CDR3 is TGTGCCAGCAGTTCAAATGGGGGAACCGGGGAGCTGTTTTTT.